This section outlines one T cell receptor beta chain sequence together with its context. Only a few counts were recorded for this clonotype. Its antigen specificity is not known. One base away there is no much larger clone; base qualities are not given. The library was made by RACE. The reads were generated on a NextSeq 500. During library preparation, unique molecular identifiers were attached to individual cDNA molecules so that TCRs could be counted in a quantitative, reproducible way. Under the source paper's analysis protocol: The median number of TCRs per sample was some 100,000, ranging from roughly 20,000 to 690,600. The Decombinator software suite was used to annotate V, J and CDR3 in the TCR reads. For PS versus PT1 abundance plots, all samples were subsampled to the same number of TCRs (28,000). Expanded TCRs were defined as absent before sensitization and observed at least eight times at the 2-week time point. TCRdb trimmed public reads at Q25 via fastp, called clones via MiXCR and kept in-frame beta chains. Rows with one shared CDR3 protein collapse into an entry with the most common genes and DNA. None of the V and J calls come from the authors' own analysis; TCRdb made them. The sample profile shows tens of thousands of distinct CDR3 sequences; over 9.5% of them were found once. The ten largest clonotypes hold roughly 2.5% of the sample.

Ends trimmed: V by 5 bases, J by 4 bases; bases unmatched to a gene: 2. CDR1 and CDR2 (SQVTM, ANQGSEA) derive from the germline V gene. Measured from the cysteine to the phenylalanine, the CDR3 is 12 residues long. Left in the record is the CDR3 DNA by itself, 36 bases read in frame from the first base. The intended sense of this specimen's time point label: patch test 3, about 24 weeks after DPC sensitization. The label giving this sample's treatment or condition can be read as: therapeutic diphenylcyclopropenone sensitization with weekly scalp DPC. Total RNA was extracted from unfractionated whole blood that had been collected in Tempus Blood RNA tubes. At each patch-test visit, blood was drawn before the patch test was applied. Eligible patients were aged 18 to 70, diagnosed with alopecia, deemed suitable for DPC therapy, and excluded if pregnant. This sample was taken from a study of human T cells and chemical hapten exposure listed by TCRdb under 2021. Regarding the research as a whole: For sensitization, 2% DPC in acetone was applied to a 2 cm by 2 cm area of upper inner arm skin. Weekly therapeutic DPC doses were additionally applied to the scalp of patients throughout the roughly 23-week study period. Patch testing was performed on the upper back with Finn chambers containing 0.01% DPC, and the patch tests were scored after 6 days according to International Contact Dermatitis Research Group standards. Most of the patients in the cohort were female, and the cohort covered alopecia areata with under or over 50% scalp involvement, alopecia totalis and alopecia universalis. The libraries were sequenced as a pool, and the TCR yield per sample differed mostly because of small variations in library volumes within the pool. In alopecia patients, the study followed how the peripheral blood TCR repertoire changed in vivo over primary and secondary sensitization to diphenylcyclopropenone (DPC), a hapten. Patient blood was sampled pre-sensitization (week 0) and at 2, 6 and about 24 weeks after DPC sensitization. Blood for TCR sequencing was provided by twenty-nine alopecia patients at one to four time points (pre-sensitization, 2, 6 and 24 weeks). For every blood RNA sample, sequencing covered both the TCR alpha and TCR beta chains.

General study outcomes and caveats: No change with DPC sensitization was found in the number of TCRs above 1 in 1000 frequency, and no evidence of global repertoire structure alterations was found. Expanded TCRs formed significantly more large CDR3 similarity clusters than pre-sensitization or healthy control sets, consistent with antigen-driven responses. Alopecia, a presumed autoimmune disease, was present in all patients, so the immune response of the patients might differ from that of healthy individuals. After repeated subsampling, the strength of the expansion versus patch-test correlation and the threshold at which it became significant changed. Patch test score correlated positively with the number of PT1 expanded TCRs, reaching significance at thresholds 8, 16 and 32 but not at 4.

The chain is made from TRBV29-1 and TRBJ2-3; 8 junctional bases match TRBD2. This receptor was taken from a woman in her thirties or forties with alopecia areata. Some clones in this sample may be carry-over from other donors' samples. The material sequenced was whole blood, taken in connection with sensitization to the hapten diphenylcyclopropenone (DPC). The CDR3 reads CSVSGGADTQYF. The DNA sequence is TGCAGCGTTTCGGGGGGGGCAGATACGCAGTATTTT.